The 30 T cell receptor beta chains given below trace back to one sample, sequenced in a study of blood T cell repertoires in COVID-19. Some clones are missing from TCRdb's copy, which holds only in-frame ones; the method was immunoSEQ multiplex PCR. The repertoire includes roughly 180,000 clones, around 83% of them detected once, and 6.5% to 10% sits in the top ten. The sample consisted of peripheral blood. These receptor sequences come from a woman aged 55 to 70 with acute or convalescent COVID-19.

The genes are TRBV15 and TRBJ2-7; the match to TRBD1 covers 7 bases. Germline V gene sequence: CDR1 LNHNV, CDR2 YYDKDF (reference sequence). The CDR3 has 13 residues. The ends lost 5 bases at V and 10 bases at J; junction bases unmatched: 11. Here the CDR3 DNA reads TGTGCCACCAGCGGCGACAGGGCGCTGGGCCAGTACGTC. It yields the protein CATSGDRALGQYV.

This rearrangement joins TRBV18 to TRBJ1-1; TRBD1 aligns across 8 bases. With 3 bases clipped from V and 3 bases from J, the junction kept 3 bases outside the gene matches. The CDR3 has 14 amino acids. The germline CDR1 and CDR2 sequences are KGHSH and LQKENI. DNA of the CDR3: TGTGCCAGCTCACCGCAGGGGGCGGACACTGAAGCTTTCTTT. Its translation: CASSPQGADTEAFF. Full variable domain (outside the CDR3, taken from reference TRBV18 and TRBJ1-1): NAGVMQNPRHLVRRRGQEARLRCSPMKGHSHVYWYRQLPEEGLKFMVYLQKENIIDESGMPKERFSAEFPKEGPSILRIQQVVRGDSAAYFCASSPQGADTEAFFGQGTRLTVV.

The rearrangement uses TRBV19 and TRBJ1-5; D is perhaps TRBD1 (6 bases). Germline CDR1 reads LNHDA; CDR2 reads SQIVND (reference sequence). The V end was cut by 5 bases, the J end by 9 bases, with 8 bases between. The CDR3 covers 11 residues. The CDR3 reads CASSLQGPQHF. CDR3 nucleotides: TGTGCCAGTAGTTTACAGGGGCCCCAGCATTTT.

The CDR3 sequence: CASSLNLDTQYF. The DNA for the CDR3 is TGTGCCAGCAGCCTCAACTTAGATACGCAGTATTTT. The chain has TRBV5-4 and TRBJ2-3; unclear D gene. CDR1 and CDR2 (germline): SGHNT, YYREEE (reference sequence). Trimming removed 4 bases from V and 5 bases from J, with 8 bases in between. This CDR3 is 12 amino acids long. Supplemented by reference TRBV5-4 and TRBJ2-3, the full variable domain reads ETGVTQSPTHLIKTRGQQVTLRCSSQSGHNTVSWYQQALGQGPQFIFQYYREEENGRGNFPPRFSGLQFPNYSSELNVNALELDDSALYLCASSLNLDTQYFGPGTRLTVL.

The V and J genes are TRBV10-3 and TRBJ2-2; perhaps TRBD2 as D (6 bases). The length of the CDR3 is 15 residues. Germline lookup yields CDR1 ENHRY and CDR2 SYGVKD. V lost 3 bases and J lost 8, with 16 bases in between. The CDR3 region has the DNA TGTGCCATCAGTGACGTAGCGGCCCCGAGGGGGGAGCTGTTTTTT. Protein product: CAISDVAAPRGELFF.

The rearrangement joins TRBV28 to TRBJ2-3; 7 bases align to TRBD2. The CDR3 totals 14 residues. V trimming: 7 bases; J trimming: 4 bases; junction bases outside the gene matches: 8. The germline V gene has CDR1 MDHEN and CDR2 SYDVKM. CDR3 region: CASNEGGPPDTQYF. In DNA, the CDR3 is TGTGCCAGCAACGAGGGAGGGCCACCAGATACGCAGTATTTT.

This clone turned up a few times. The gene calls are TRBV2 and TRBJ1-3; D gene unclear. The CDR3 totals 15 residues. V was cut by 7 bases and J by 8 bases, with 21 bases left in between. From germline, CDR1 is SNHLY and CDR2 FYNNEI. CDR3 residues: CASNQDGGAAYTIYF. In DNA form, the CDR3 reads TGTGCCAGCAATCAAGACGGAGGAGCAGCGTACACCATATATTTT.

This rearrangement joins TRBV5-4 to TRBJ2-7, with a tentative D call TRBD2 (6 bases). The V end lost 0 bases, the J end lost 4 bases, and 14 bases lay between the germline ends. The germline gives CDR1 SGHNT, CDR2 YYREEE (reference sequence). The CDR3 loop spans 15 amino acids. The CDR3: CASSLGRELGYEQYF. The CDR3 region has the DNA TGTGCCAGCAGCTTGGGTCGGGAGTTGGGTTACGAGCAGTACTTC.

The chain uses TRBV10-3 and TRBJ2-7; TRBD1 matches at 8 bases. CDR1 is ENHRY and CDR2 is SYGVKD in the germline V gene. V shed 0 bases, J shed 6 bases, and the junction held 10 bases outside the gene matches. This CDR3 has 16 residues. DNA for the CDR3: TGTGCCATCAGTGAGTCCGACAGGGGACCTCAGGGCGAGCAGTACTTC. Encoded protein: CAISESDRGPQGEQYF.

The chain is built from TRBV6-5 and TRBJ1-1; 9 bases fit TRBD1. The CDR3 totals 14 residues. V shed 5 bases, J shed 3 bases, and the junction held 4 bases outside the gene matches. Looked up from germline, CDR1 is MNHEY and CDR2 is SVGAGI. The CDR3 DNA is TGTGCCAGCAGTCGGGGACAGGGATACACTGAAGCTTTCTTT. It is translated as CASSRGQGYTEAFF.

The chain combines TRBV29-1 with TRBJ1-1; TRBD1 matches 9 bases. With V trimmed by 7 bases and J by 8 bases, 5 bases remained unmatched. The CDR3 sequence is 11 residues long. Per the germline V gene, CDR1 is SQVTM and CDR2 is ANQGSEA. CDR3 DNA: TGCAGCGGGGACAGGGCAGGCGAAGCTTTCTTT. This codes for CSGDRAGEAFF.

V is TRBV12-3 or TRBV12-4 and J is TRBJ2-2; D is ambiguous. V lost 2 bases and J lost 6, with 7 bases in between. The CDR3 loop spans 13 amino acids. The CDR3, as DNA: TGTGCCAGCAGTTTACCTCAGTCCGGGGAGCTGTTTTTT. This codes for CASSLPQSGELFF.

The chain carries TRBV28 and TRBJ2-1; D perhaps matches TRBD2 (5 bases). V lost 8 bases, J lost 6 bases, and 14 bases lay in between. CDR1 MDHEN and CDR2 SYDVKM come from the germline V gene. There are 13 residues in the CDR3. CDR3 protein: CASRFTRSNEQFF. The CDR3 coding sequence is TGTGCCAGCCGCTTTACTAGGAGCAATGAGCAGTTCTTC. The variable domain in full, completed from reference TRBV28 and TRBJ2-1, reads DVKVTQSSRYLVKRTGEKVFLECVQDMDHENMFWYRQDPGLGLRLIYFSYDVKMKEKGDIPEGYSVSREKKERFSLILESASTNQTSMYLCASRFTRSNEQFFGPGTRLTVL.

The CDR3 is CASSFGRATYNEQFF. CDR3 DNA: TGTGCCAGCAGCTTCGGGAGGGCTACCTACAATGAGCAGTTCTTC. The chain recombines TRBV11-3 with TRBJ2-1, with 8 bases identical to TRBD2. From germline, CDR1 is SGHNT and CDR2 YENEEA. The CDR3 sequence is 15 residues long. The trim removed 3 bases at V and 2 bases at J, leaving 3 bases unmatched. Full variable domain (outside the CDR3, taken from reference TRBV11-3 and TRBJ2-1): EAGVVQSPRYKIIEKKQPVAFWCNPISGHNTLYWYLQNLGQGPELLIRYENEEAVDDSQLPKDRFSAERLKGVDSTLKIQPAELGDSAVYLCASSFGRATYNEQFFGPGTRLTVL.

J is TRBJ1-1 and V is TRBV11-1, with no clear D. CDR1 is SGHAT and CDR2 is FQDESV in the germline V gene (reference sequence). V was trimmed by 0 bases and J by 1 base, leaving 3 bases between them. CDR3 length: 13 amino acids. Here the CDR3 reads CASSLAQNTEAFF. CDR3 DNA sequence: TGTGCCAGCAGCTTAGCCCAGAACACTGAAGCTTTCTTT.

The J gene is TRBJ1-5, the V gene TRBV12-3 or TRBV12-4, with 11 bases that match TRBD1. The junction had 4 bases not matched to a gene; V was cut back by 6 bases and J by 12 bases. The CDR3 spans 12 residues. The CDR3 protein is CASRGQGGGQHF. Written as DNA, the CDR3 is TGTGCCAGCAGGGGACAGGGGGGTGGCCAGCATTTT.

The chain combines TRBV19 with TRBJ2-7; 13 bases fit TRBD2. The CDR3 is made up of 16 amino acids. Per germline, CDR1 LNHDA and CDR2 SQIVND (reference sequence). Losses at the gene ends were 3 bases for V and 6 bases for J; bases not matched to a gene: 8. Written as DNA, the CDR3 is TGTGCCAGTAGTATCAGGACTAGCGGGAGACGGGGCGAGCAGTACTTC. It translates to CASSIRTSGRRGEQYF.

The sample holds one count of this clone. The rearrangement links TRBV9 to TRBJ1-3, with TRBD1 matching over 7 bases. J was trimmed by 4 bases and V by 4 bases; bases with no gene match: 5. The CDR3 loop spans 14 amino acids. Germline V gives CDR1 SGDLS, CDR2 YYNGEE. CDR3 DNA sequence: TGTGCCAGCAGCTCTACACAGGGGGGAAACACCATATATTTT. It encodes CASSSTQGGNTIYF.

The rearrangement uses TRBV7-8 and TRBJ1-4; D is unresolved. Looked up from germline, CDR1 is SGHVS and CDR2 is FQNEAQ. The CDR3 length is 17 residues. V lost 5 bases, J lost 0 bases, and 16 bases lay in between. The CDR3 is CASSKSRIPATNEKLFF. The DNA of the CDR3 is TGTGCCAGCAGCAAAAGCAGGATACCAGCAACTAATGAAAAACTGTTTTTT.

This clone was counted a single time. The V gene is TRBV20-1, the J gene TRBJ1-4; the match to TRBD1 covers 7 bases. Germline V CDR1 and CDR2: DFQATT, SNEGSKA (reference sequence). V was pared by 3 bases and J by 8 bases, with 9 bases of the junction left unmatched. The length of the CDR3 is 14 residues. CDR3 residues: CSASMVEGAEKLFF. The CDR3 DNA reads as TGCAGTGCTAGTATGGTTGAGGGGGCGGAAAAACTGTTTTTT.

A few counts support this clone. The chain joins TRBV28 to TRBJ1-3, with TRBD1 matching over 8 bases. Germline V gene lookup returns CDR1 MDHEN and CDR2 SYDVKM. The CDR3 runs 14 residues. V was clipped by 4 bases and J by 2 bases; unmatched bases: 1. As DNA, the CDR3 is TGTGCCAGCAGTTCACAGGGGGCTGGAAACACCATATATTTT. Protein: CASSSQGAGNTIYF.

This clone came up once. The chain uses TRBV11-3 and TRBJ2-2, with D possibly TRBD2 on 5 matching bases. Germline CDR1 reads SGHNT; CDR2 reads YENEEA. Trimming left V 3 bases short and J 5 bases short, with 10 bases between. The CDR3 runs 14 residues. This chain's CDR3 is CASSLSTGTGELFF. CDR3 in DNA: TGTGCCAGCAGCTTGTCGACGGGGACCGGGGAGCTGTTTTTT.

The CDR3 region is CASSFPGQGLNYGYTF. In DNA, the CDR3 is TGTGCCAGCAGCTTCCCGGGACAGGGGCTGAACTATGGCTACACCTTC. The gene calls are TRBV7-9 and TRBJ1-2; TRBD1 matches at 10 bases. The CDR3 has 16 residues. Germline-derived CDR1 and CDR2 are SEHNR and FQNEAQ (reference sequence). V shed 3 bases and J 2 bases; nucleotides not matched to a gene: 6.

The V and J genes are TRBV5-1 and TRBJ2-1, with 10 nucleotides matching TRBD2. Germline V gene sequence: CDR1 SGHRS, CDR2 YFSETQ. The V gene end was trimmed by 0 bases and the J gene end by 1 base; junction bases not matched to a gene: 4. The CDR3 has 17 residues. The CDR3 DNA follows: TGCGCCAGCAGCTTGGCGGCTAGCGGGAGTTCCTACAATGAGCAGTTCTTC. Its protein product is CASSLAASGSSYNEQFF. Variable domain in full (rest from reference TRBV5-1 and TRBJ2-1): KAGVTQTPRYLIKTRGQQVTLSCSPISGHRSVSWYQQTPGQGLQFLFEYFSETQRNKGNFPGRFSGRQFSNSRSEMNVSTLELGDSALYLCASSLAASGSSYNEQFFGPGTRLTVL.

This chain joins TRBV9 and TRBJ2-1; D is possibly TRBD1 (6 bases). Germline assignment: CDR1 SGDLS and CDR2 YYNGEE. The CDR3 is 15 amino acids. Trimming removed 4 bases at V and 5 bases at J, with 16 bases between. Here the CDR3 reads CASSPRGTANNEQFF. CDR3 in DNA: TGTGCCAGCAGCCCCAGGGGTACGGCTAACAATGAGCAGTTCTTC.

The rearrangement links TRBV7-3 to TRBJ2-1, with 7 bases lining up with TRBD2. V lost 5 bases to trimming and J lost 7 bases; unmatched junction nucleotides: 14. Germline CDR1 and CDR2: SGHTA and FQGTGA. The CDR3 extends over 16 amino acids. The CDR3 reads CASSLSTAGEWNEQFF. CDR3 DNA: TGTGCCAGCAGCCTATCCACGGCGGGAGAATGGAATGAGCAGTTCTTC.

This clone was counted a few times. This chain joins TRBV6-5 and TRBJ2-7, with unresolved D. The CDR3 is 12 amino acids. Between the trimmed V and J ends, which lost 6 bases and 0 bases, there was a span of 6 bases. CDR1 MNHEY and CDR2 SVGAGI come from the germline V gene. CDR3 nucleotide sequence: TGTGCCAGCAGCCTGAGCTCCTACGAGCAGTACTTC. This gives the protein CASSLSSYEQYF.

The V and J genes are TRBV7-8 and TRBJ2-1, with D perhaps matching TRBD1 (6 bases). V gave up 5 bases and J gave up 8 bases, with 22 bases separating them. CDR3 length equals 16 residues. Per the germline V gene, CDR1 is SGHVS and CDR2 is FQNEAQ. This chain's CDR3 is CASSALRGSVSDEQFF. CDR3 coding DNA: TGTGCCAGCAGCGCCCTCAGGGGTTCGGTTTCGGATGAGCAGTTCTTC. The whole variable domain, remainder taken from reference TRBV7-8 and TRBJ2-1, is GAGVSQSPRYKVAKRGQDVALRCDPISGHVSLFWYQQALGQGPEFLTYFQNEAQLDKSGLPSDRFFAERPEGSVSTLKIQRTQQEDSAVYLCASSALRGSVSDEQFFGPGTRLTVL.

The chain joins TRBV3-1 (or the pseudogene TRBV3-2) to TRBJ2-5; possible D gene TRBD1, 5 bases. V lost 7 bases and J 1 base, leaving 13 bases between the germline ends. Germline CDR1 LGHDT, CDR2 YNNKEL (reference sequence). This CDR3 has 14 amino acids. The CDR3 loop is CASTPTASQETQYF. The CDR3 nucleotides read TGTGCCAGCACCCCGACAGCGTCCCAAGAGACCCAGTACTTC.

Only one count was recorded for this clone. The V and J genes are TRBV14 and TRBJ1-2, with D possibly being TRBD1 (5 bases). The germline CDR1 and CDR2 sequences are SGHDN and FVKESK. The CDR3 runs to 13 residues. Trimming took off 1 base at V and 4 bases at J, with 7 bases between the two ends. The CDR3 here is CASSQVQGYGYTF. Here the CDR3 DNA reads TGTGCCAGCAGCCAAGTTCAGGGCTATGGCTACACCTTC.